Listed below are T cell receptor beta chains from one sample, sequenced in a study of control samples from healthy donors and cancer patients. Clones were read by immunoSEQ multiplex PCR, and TCRdb kept only the in-frame ones, dropping some. The table records around 81,000 clones, approximately 95% of them present only once. Sequences were obtained from blood. These receptor sequences come from a woman aged 25 to 39 in good health. Each CDR3 is given with its conserved first and last residue. D genes are given only for firm matches. Some rows have no size entry. The others give once, few or many, or a class for an expanded clone.

>TRBV10-3|TRBJ1-5|NA|NA
CAISESVVEGSQPQHF
TGTGCCATCAGTGAGTCCGTGGTGGAGGGTAGTCAGCCCCAGCATTTT
>TRBV14|TRBJ1-2|NA|NA
CASSQGPSGYGYTF
TGTGCCAGCAGTCAAGGGCCCAGCGGATATGGCTACACCTTC
>TRBV9|TRBJ2-3|NA|NA
CASSVGGNGADTQYF
TGTGCCAGCAGCGTTGGAGGAAACGGGGCAGATACGCAGTATTTT
>TRBV11-2|TRBJ2-3|NA|NA
CASSRQIPTDTQYF
TGTGCCAGCAGTAGACAGATACCCACAGATACGCAGTATTTT
>TRBV24-1|TRBJ2-7|NA|NA
CATSDFYEQYF
TGTGCCACCAGTGATTTCTACGAGCAGTACTTC
>TRBV4-1|TRBJ1-2|NA|TRBD1
CASSQSGGNYGYTF
TGCGCCAGCAGCCAATCAGGGGGGAACTATGGCTACACCTTC
>TRBV6-2/TRBV6-3|TRBJ2-3|NA|TRBD2
CASSFRPELAASTDTQYF
TGTGCCAGCAGTTTTCGTCCGGAGCTAGCGGCTAGCACAGATACGCAGTATTTT
>TRBV21-1|TRBJ2-3|few|NA
CASTISGFTDTQYF
TGTGCCAGCACTATCAGCGGGTTCACAGATACGCAGTATTTT
>TRBV2|TRBJ1-2|NA|NA
CASSVQGSSLYGYTF
TGTGCCAGCAGTGTGCAAGGGTCCAGCCTCTATGGCTACACCTTC
>TRBV3-1/TRBV3-2|TRBJ1-3|NA|NA
CASSQSGGGNTIYF
TGTGCCAGCAGCCAATCGGGAGGAGGAAACACCATATATTTT
>TRBV5-5|TRBJ1-2|NA|NA
CASSLARSKVPYGYTF
TGTGCCAGCAGCTTGGCGAGGTCCAAAGTCCCTTATGGCTACACCTTC
>TRBV18|TRBJ2-3|NA|NA
CASSPPFGGTDTQYF
TGTGCCAGCTCACCACCGTTTGGGGGAACAGATACGCAGTATTTT
>TRBV27|TRBJ2-1|NA|TRBD2
CASGWAGLAGVYEQFF
TGTGCCAGCGGATGGGCGGGACTAGCGGGAGTGTATGAGCAGTTCTTC
>TRBV18|TRBJ1-1|NA|TRBD1
CASAGTGGSTAFF
TGTGCCAGCGCCGGGACAGGGGGTAGTACGGCTTTCTTT
>TRBV5-6|TRBJ1-1|NA|NA
CASSLYTMNTEAFF
TGTGCCAGCAGCTTGTACACCATGAACACTGAAGCTTTCTTT
>TRBV5-1|TRBJ2-1|NA|TRBD2
CASSLVASGRRNEQFF
TGCGCCAGCAGCTTGGTCGCTAGCGGGAGGAGGAATGAGCAGTTCTTC
>TRBV10-3|TRBJ1-2|NA|NA
CATLRGQSNYGYTF
TGTGCCACACTGCGGGGCCAGAGTAACTATGGCTACACCTTC
>TRBV14|TRBJ2-1|NA|NA
CASSQDAFSSYNEQFF
TGTGCCAGCAGCCAAGATGCATTTAGCTCCTACAATGAGCAGTTCTTC
>TRBV6-4|TRBJ2-3|NA|NA
CASSDGEDTQYF
TGTGCCAGCAGTGATGGGGAAGATACGCAGTATTTT
>TRBV24-1|TRBJ1-1|NA|NA
CATSDVSLAEAFF
TGTGCCACCAGTGATGTCAGCCTCGCTGAAGCTTTCTTT
>TRBV7-9|TRBJ2-1|few|NA
CASSPISNSSYNEQFF
TGTGCCAGCAGCCCCATTTCCAACAGCTCCTACAATGAGCAGTTCTTC
>TRBV30|TRBJ2-3|NA|NA
CAWGDRGMDTQYF
TGTGCCTGGGGGGATAGGGGAATGGATACGCAGTATTTT
>TRBV3-1/TRBV3-2|TRBJ2-3|NA|TRBD2
CASSLTSGTDTQYF
TGTGCCAGCAGCCTCACTAGCGGTACAGATACGCAGTATTTT
>TRBV7-8|TRBJ2-7|NA|TRBD2
CASSFSGRSSYEQYF
TGTGCCAGCAGCTTTAGCGGGAGGAGCTCCTACGAGCAGTACTTC
>TRBV6-5|TRBJ1-5|NA|NA
CASSHSNSNQPQHF
TGTGCCAGCAGCCACAGCAATAGCAATCAGCCCCAGCATTTT
>TRBV30|TRBJ1-6|few|NA
CAWNQQAVSLHF
TGTGCCTGGAATCAACAGGCTGTATCCCTCCACTTT
>TRBV3-1/TRBV3-2|TRBJ1-2|NA|NA
CASSHVGGDYGYTF
TGTGCCAGCAGCCATGTGGGGGGCGACTATGGCTACACCTTC
>TRBV7-9|TRBJ2-6|NA|NA
CASSLVWGPGANVLTF
TGTGCCAGCAGCTTAGTATGGGGCCCTGGGGCCAACGTCCTGACTTTC
>TRBV12-5|TRBJ2-7|NA|NA
CASGLVLGRPPYEQYF
TGTGCTAGTGGTTTGGTACTGGGGCGGCCACCCTACGAGCAGTACTTC
>TRBV5-4|TRBJ2-7|NA|NA
CASSLDRVAEQYF
TGTGCCAGCAGCTTGGACAGGGTGGCTGAGCAGTACTTC
>TRBV27|TRBJ1-2|NA|TRBD1
CASSSDRVYGYTF
TGTGCCAGCAGTTCGGACAGGGTCTATGGCTACACCTTC
>TRBV28|TRBJ1-2|NA|NA
CASSLGGRQGGYTF
TGTGCCAGCAGTCTGGGAGGCCGCCAGGGAGGCTACACCTTC
>TRBV7-2|TRBJ1-2|NA|TRBD1
CASRFTGAPGYTF
TGTGCCAGCAGATTTACAGGGGCCCCCGGCTACACCTTC
>TRBV19|TRBJ2-1|NA|NA
CASSISSLSSYNEQFF
TGTGCCAGTAGTATATCGTCCCTCAGCTCCTACAATGAGCAGTTCTTC
>TRBV21-1|TRBJ2-4|NA|NA
CASSKEPGPETNIQYF
TGTGCCAGCAGCAAAGAGCCTGGGCCCGAAACAAACATTCAGTACTTC
>TRBV19|TRBJ1-1|NA|NA
CASSTFGEEDTEAFF
TGTGCCAGTAGTACCTTCGGGGAAGAGGACACTGAAGCTTTCTTT
>TRBV6-5|TRBJ1-4|NA|NA
CASSEIQGTNEKLFF
TGTGCCAGCAGCGAGATACAGGGAACTAATGAAAAACTGTTTTTT
>TRBV11-2|TRBJ2-6|NA|NA
CASSLEHLPWGVARANVLTF
TGTGCCAGCAGCTTAGAACATTTACCGTGGGGGGTTGCCAGGGCCAACGTCCTGACTTTC
>TRBV7-2|TRBJ2-3|NA|NA
CASSGRDRDTQYF
TGTGCCAGCAGCGGGAGGGACAGAGATACGCAGTATTTT
>TRBV27|TRBJ2-1|NA|TRBD2
CASSHSGTYNEQFF
TGTGCCAGCAGTCATAGCGGGACCTACAATGAGCAGTTCTTC
>TRBV6-5|TRBJ2-3|NA|TRBD2
CASSQAAGGADTQYF
TGTGCCAGCAGTCAGGCGGCGGGAGGCGCCGATACGCAGTATTTT
>TRBV27|TRBJ1-4|NA|TRBD1
CASRRGQRNEKLFF
TGTGCCAGCAGAAGGGGACAGCGGAATGAAAAACTGTTTTTT
>TRBV7-9|TRBJ1-2|NA|NA
CASSLGSWGTEGYTF
TGTGCCAGCAGCTTAGGTTCTTGGGGGACTGAAGGCTACACCTTC
>TRBV6-1|TRBJ1-2|NA|NA
CASSEVTGQGGYTF
TGTGCCAGCAGTGAGGTAACGGGACAAGGGGGCTACACCTTC
>TRBV13|TRBJ2-2|NA|TRBD2
CASSLDLGGANTGELFF
TGTGCCAGCAGCTTAGATCTTGGGGGGGCGAACACCGGGGAGCTGTTTTTT
>TRBV4-1|TRBJ2-1|NA|NA
CASSQDVGGIYNEQFF
TGCGCCAGCAGCCAAGATGTCGGGGGAATTTACAATGAGCAGTTCTTC
>TRBV4-1|TRBJ2-7|NA|NA
CASSQDASFYEQYF
TGCGCCAGCAGCCAAGATGCTAGTTTCTACGAGCAGTACTTC
>TRBV6-5|TRBJ1-5|NA|NA
CASSYSSVELRPQHF
TGTGCCAGCAGTTACTCATCAGTAGAATTAAGGCCCCAGCATTTT
>TRBV9|TRBJ1-5|once|NA
CASSAADLVGSPQHF
TGTGCCAGCAGCGCCGCGGATTTGGTGGGGTCCCCCCAGCATTTT
>TRBV3-1/TRBV3-2|TRBJ2-6|NA|NA
CASSPGAGANVLTF
TGTGCCAGCAGCCCTGGGGCTGGGGCCAACGTCCTGACTTTC
>TRBV28|TRBJ1-2|NA|NA
CASSRNPSGLPPTF
TGTGCCAGCAGTAGAAACCCCTCTGGGCTGCCGCCCACCTTC
>TRBV19|TRBJ1-5|once|NA
CASSIDPAKDQPQHF
TGTGCCAGTAGTATAGATCCCGCCAAAGATCAGCCCCAGCATTTT